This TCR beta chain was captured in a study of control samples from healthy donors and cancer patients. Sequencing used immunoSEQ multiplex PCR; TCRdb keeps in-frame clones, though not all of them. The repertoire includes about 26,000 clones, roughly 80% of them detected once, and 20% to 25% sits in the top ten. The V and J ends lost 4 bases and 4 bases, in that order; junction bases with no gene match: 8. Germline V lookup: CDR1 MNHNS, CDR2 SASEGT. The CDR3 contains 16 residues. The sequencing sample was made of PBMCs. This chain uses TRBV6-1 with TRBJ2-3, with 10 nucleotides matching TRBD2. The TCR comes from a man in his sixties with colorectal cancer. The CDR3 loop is CASSAKLAGWADTQYF. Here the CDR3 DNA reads TGTGCCAGCAGTGCTAAACTAGCGGGGTGGGCAGATACGCAGTATTTT.